The 22 T cell receptor beta chains listed next were all sequenced from one sample in a study of blood T cell repertoires in COVID-19. Repertoires were generated with immunoSEQ multiplex PCR, while TCRdb's copy carries only in-frame clones and drops some. The data contain more than 13,000 clones, roughly 87% of them singletons. Sequenced input: peripheral blood. Receptor source: a human donor in a cohort sampled during active COVID-19.

In this sample, this clone turned up once. The chain joins TRBV2 to TRBJ2-5; D is undetermined. Per the germline V gene, CDR1 is SNHLY and CDR2 is FYNNEI. The V end lost 8 bases, the J end lost 6 bases, and 16 bases lay between the germline ends. CDR3 size: 13 residues. CDR3 region: CASGSDQLKTQYF. For the CDR3, the DNA is TGTGCCAGCGGAAGCGACCAGCTGAAGACCCAGTACTTC.

V usage is TRBV19 and J usage is TRBJ2-1; 8 nucleotides match TRBD1. J was trimmed by 2 bases and V by 7 bases; bases with no gene match: 7. The germline V gene encodes CDR1 LNHDA and CDR2 SQIVND (reference sequence). The CDR3 totals 15 residues. CDR3: CASNPQGAPYNEQFF. In DNA form, the CDR3 reads TGTGCCAGTAATCCCCAGGGGGCGCCCTACAATGAGCAGTTCTTC. Filled out from reference TRBV19 and TRBJ2-1, the complete variable domain reads DGGITQSPKYLFRKEGQNVTLSCEQNLNHDAMYWYRQDPGQGLRLIYYSQIVNDFQKGDIAEGYSVSREKKESFPLTVTSAQKNPTAFYLCASNPQGAPYNEQFFGPGTRLTVL.

The CDR3 DNA reads as TGTGCCAGTAGTTCCTTGGGGAGTGTTTACAATGAGCAGTTCTTC. Residues: CASSSLGSVYNEQFF. This rearrangement joins TRBV19 to TRBJ2-1, with D tentatively TRBD2 (5 bases). The germline V and J ends were trimmed by 5 bases and 4 bases, with 15 bases remaining between them. This CDR3 has 15 amino acids. Per the germline V gene, CDR1 is LNHDA and CDR2 is SQIVND (reference sequence).

CDR3 sequence (DNA): TGTGCCAGCAGTCTCCTCCGCCCTGGACAAACCTACGAGCAGTACTTC. This codes for CASSLLRPGQTYEQYF. V and J are TRBV6-2 or TRBV6-3 and TRBJ2-7; tentative D call: TRBD1 (5 bases). The CDR3 consists of 16 residues. Germline V gene lookup returns CDR1 MNHEY and CDR2 SVGEGT. V lost 5 bases to trimming and J lost 2 bases, with 19 bases between them.

This chain links TRBV5-4 with TRBJ2-1, with 7 positions matching TRBD1. Germline CDR1 and CDR2: SGHNT and YYREEE (reference sequence). The CDR3 covers 14 residues. V trimming: 4 bases; J trimming: 4 bases; junction bases outside the gene matches: 5. CDR3 amino acids: CASSRQGLYNEQFF. CDR3 DNA: TGTGCCAGCAGCAGACAGGGTCTGTACAATGAGCAGTTCTTC.

This clone turned up a few times. In nucleotides, the CDR3 is TGTGCCAGCAGCGTGGAGCGGGGCGCCGTCGTCTATGGCTACACCTTC. Amino acid sequence: CASSVERGAVVYGYTF. The chain joins TRBV11-3 to TRBJ1-2; weak D call: TRBD1 (5 bases). Germline V gives CDR1 SGHNT, CDR2 YENEEA. The germline V and J ends were trimmed by 5 bases and 4 bases, with 20 bases remaining between them. The CDR3 loop spans 16 amino acids.

The table lists this clone with a count of one. The gene calls are TRBV11-2 and TRBJ2-7, with 7 positions matching TRBD2. This CDR3 has 14 residues. Germline trimming cut 3 bases from V and 4 bases from J; bases unmatched to any gene: 6. CDR1 SGHAT and CDR2 FQNNGV come from the germline V gene. This CDR3 is CASSFSAGEYEQYF. Here the CDR3 DNA reads TGTGCCAGCAGCTTTTCGGCGGGAGAGTACGAGCAGTACTTC.

This chain connects TRBV18 to TRBJ1-2; 9 bases fit TRBD1. Germline lookup yields CDR1 KGHSH and CDR2 LQKENI. V shed 0 bases and J 7 bases; nucleotides not matched to a gene: 6. This CDR3 is 15 amino acids long. DNA of the CDR3: TGTGCCAGCTCACCACCCGACAGGGGGTTTCTTGGCTACACCTTC. This codes for CASSPPDRGFLGYTF.

The chain links TRBV6-5 to TRBJ2-5; 10 nucleotides match TRBD1. In germline, CDR1 is MNHEY, CDR2 SVGAGI. The V segment lost 0 bases and the J segment 4 bases; nucleotides outside the gene matches: 5. The CDR3 loop spans 16 amino acids. The CDR3 protein is CASSYSPTGGRETQYF. Here the CDR3 DNA reads TGTGCCAGCAGTTACTCCCCGACAGGGGGCAGAGAGACCCAGTACTTC.

This sequence joins TRBV4-3 and TRBJ2-2, with a weak D call TRBD1 (5 bases). This CDR3 spans 16 amino acids. Germline CDR1 reads LGHNA; CDR2 reads YSLEER. The V end lost 4 bases, the J end lost 1 base, and 13 bases lay between the germline ends. The CDR3 nucleotides read TGCGCCAGCAGCCCGCAGGGCGGAAAGAACACCGGGGAGCTGTTTTTT. Protein: CASSPQGGKNTGELFF.

The rearrangement joins TRBV6-6 to TRBJ1-5, with TRBD1 as a possible D gene (5 bases). CDR3 length: 13 amino acids. The germline V gene has CDR1 MNHNY and CDR2 SVGAGI (reference sequence). V lost 7 bases to trimming and J lost 3 bases, with 10 bases between them. CDR3 region: CASTSTDNQPQHF. CDR3 nucleotide sequence: TGTGCCAGCACCTCGACAGACAATCAGCCCCAGCATTTT.

This chain uses TRBV3-1 (or the pseudogene TRBV3-2) with TRBJ2-3; 11 nucleotides match TRBD2. In germline, CDR1 is LGHDT, CDR2 YNNKEL (reference sequence). Trimming cost V 6 bases and J 4 bases; bases outside gene matches: 6. The length of the CDR3 is 15 residues. In DNA, the CDR3 is TGTGCCAGCAGTACTAGCGGGAGCGGTTCAGATACGCAGTATTTT. The encoded protein is CASSTSGSGSDTQYF.

The J gene is TRBJ1-2, the V gene TRBV5-5; 9 bases are shared with TRBD1. J was trimmed by 4 bases and V by 3 bases; bases with no gene match: 7. The V gene's germline CDR1 is SGHKS and CDR2 YYEKEE (reference sequence). The CDR3 is made up of 15 amino acids. The CDR3 DNA sequence: TGTGCCAGCAGCTCCAGACAGGGGGTGGGCTATGGCTACACCTTC. This encodes CASSSRQGVGYGYTF.

The rearrangement uses TRBV28 and TRBJ2-7; maybe TRBD2 (6 bases). The CDR3 has 15 residues. Between the trimmed V and J ends, which lost 6 bases and 1 base, there was a span of 16 bases. Germline CDR1 MDHEN, CDR2 SYDVKM. This chain's CDR3 is CASSLAGGGSYEQYF. The CDR3 DNA reads as TGTGCCAGCAGCCTGGCCGGAGGAGGGTCCTACGAGCAGTACTTC.

The chain's CDR3 is CASSPQGSTDTQYF. The CDR3 DNA reads TGTGCCAGCAGTCCCCAGGGCTCCACAGATACGCAGTATTTT. The chain has TRBV6-5 and TRBJ2-3; D perhaps matches TRBD1 (5 bases). V was shortened by 5 bases and J by 2 bases, with 11 bases between the two germline ends. The CDR3 is 14 residues long. Germline CDR1 and CDR2: MNHEY and SVGAGI.

The chain carries TRBV25-1 and TRBJ2-7; tentatively, D is TRBD2 (6 bases). CDR1 MGHDK and CDR2 SYGVNS come from the germline V gene. V was cut by 3 bases and J by 2 bases, with 11 bases left in between. There are 14 residues in the CDR3. This CDR3 is CASSDRTKTYEQYF. The CDR3 nucleotides are TGTGCCAGCAGTGACCGGACTAAAACCTACGAGCAGTACTTC.

In this sample, this clone turned up once. This chain joins TRBV6-5 and TRBJ2-2; D is possibly TRBD1 (6 bases). Germline loops: CDR1 MNHEY, CDR2 SVGAGI. The CDR3 totals 13 residues. Between the trimmed V and J ends, which lost 6 bases and 3 bases, there was a span of 8 bases. The CDR3 region has the DNA TGTGCCAGCAGGAGGGGGTACACCGGGGAGCTGTTTTTT. Translating gives CASRRGYTGELFF.

The V call is TRBV9, the J call TRBJ1-2; 9 nucleotides match TRBD1. The germline V gene has CDR1 SGDLS and CDR2 YYNGEE. J lost 7 bases, V lost 3 bases, and 7 bases had no gene match. The CDR3 runs 14 residues. CDR3 region: CASSEQGASSGYTF. CDR3 DNA: TGTGCCAGCAGCGAACAGGGGGCTAGTAGTGGCTACACCTTC. The entire variable domain, with the rest obtained from reference TRBV9 and TRBJ1-2, is as follows: DSGVTQTPKHLITATGQRVTLRCSPRSGDLSVYWYQQSLDQGLQFLIQYYNGEERAKGNILERFSAQQFPDLHSELNLSSLELGDSALYFCASSEQGASSGYTFGSGTRLTVV.

The J gene is TRBJ1-5, the V gene TRBV11-3; D is unclear. The CDR3 is made up of 17 amino acids. CDR1 and CDR2 from the germline V gene are SGHNT and YENEEA. Trimming removed 0 bases at V and 2 bases at J, with 14 bases between. DNA of the CDR3: TGTGCCAGCAGCTTAGATCTTGAGGGAATACGCAATCAGCCCCAGCATTTT. It translates to CASSLDLEGIRNQPQHF.

The rearrangement uses TRBV19 and TRBJ2-3; the match to TRBD1 covers 7 bases. The CDR3 sequence is 16 residues long. Looked up from germline, CDR1 is LNHDA and CDR2 is SQIVND (reference sequence). Germline trimming cut 0 bases from V and 0 bases from J; bases unmatched to any gene: 3. The CDR3 DNA follows: TGTGCCAGTAGTATAGACACAGGGGCAAGCACAGATACGCAGTATTTT. The encoded protein is CASSIDTGASTDTQYF.

The chain links TRBV16 to TRBJ2-1; the D is unclear. Germline V lookup: CDR1 KGHSY, CDR2 FQNENV. V was shortened by 2 bases and J by 2 bases, with 7 bases between the two germline ends. The length of the CDR3 is 14 residues. The CDR3 sequence is CASSQSGPYNEQFF. Written as DNA, the CDR3 is TGTGCCAGCAGCCAAAGTGGGCCCTACAATGAGCAGTTCTTC.

This chain connects TRBV6-6 to TRBJ2-1; 8 bases are shared with TRBD1. This CDR3 is 13 amino acids long. CDR1 MNHNY and CDR2 SVGAGI come from the germline V gene (reference sequence). The V gene end was trimmed by 6 bases and the J gene end by 10 bases; junction bases not matched to a gene: 8. CDR3 bases: TGTGCCAGCAGCCCCCCGACAGGGGTCGAGCAGTTCTTC. The encoded protein is CASSPPTGVEQFF.